This TCR beta chain stems from a study of T-cell reconstitution after alpha-beta-depleted transplantation in children. Whole-study results and caveats: In some patients, recipient T cells and intrathymic progenitors surviving conditioning explained high day-60 diversity. Newly produced T cells mostly accounted for T-cell counts and diversity one year post-transplant.

In this sample, this clonotype turned up a few times. Its antigen is currently unknown. TCRbeta library construction was performed incorporating unique molecular identifiers. TCRdb independently ran MiXCR on the PCR reads; one entry per CDR3 protein. The table lists approximately 9,000 distinct CDR3 sequences, approximately 15% of them singletons, with 85% to 90% in the top ten. The V gene end was trimmed by 4 bases and the J gene end by 2 bases; junction bases not matched to a gene: 11. Germline lookup yields CDR1 KGHDR and CDR2 SFDVKD. CDR3 length: 17 amino acids. The V call is TRBV24-1, the J call TRBJ2-3, with 7 positions matching TRBD1. Sequences were derived from PBMCs, mostly from graft donor cells, sampled 60 days after TCRalphabeta/CD19-depleted stem cell transplant. The source of this sequence is a girl younger than two who had a stem cell transplant for combined immunodeficiency, so the T cells may come from the graft donor. The CDR3: CATSDPKTGPYTDTQYF. CDR3 nucleotide sequence: TGTGCCACCAGTGACCCCAAGACAGGGCCCTACACAGATACGCAGTATTTT.